The present TCR beta chain was sequenced within a study of blood T cell repertoires in COVID-19. Recovered participants had two consecutive negative NP/OP PCR tests, healthcare professional clearance, or symptom resolution. Assay used: immunoSEQ multiplex PCR; TCRdb lists only in-frame clones, some missing. This table holds 250,000 to 300,000 clones, 85% to 90% found once. Trimming took 3 bases from V and 0 from J, leaving 5 bases between them. The CDR3 spans 13 residues. Germline lookup yields CDR1 SNHLY and CDR2 FYNNEI. This receptor was obtained from a woman aged 55-69 years who had recovered from COVID-19. The chain uses TRBV2 and TRBJ1-2; D uncertain. The material sequenced was PBMCs or T cells enriched from blood (not recorded which). CDR3 amino acids: CASSDRSNYGYTF. CDR3 bases: TGTGCCAGCAGTGACAGATCTAACTATGGCTACACCTTC.